The next 9 T cell receptor beta chains were all read from a single sample in a study of beta chain features in type 1 diabetes. Investigators reverse transcribed all isolated RNA, so they sequenced expressed TCRB transcripts. Clones were sequenced by immunoSEQ multiplex PCR, and TCRdb holds only the in-frame ones, with some missing. The profile covers about 620,000 clones, with around 15% appearing a single time and more than 0.08% taken by the ten largest. The sequencing sample was made of naive CD4+ T cells from blood. These receptors originate from a man between 18 and 35 years old in good health.

The CDR3 nucleotides are TGTGCCAGCAGCTTAGAATGGGCAACCGGGGAGCTGTTTTTT. Translation gives CASSLEWATGELFF. V usage is TRBV7-2 and J usage is TRBJ2-2; D is uncertain. V gave up 1 base and J gave up 5 bases, with 8 bases separating them. The CDR3 is 14 amino acids. The germline V gene encodes CDR1 SGHTA and CDR2 FQGNSA. The complete variable domain, with remaining parts taken from reference TRBV7-2 and TRBJ2-2, reads GAGVSQSPSNKVTEKGKDVELRCDPISGHTALYWYRQSLGQGLEFLIYFQGNSAPDKSGLPSDRFSAERTGGSVSTLTIQRTQQEDSAVYLCASSLEWATGELFFGEGSRLTVL.

This clone was detected only a few times. The genes are TRBV5-8 and TRBJ2-5; D ambiguous. The germline V and J ends were trimmed by 1 base and 2 bases, with 6 bases remaining between them. In germline, CDR1 is SGHTS, CDR2 YDEGEE. The CDR3 is 13 amino acids. This CDR3 is CASSLTRQETQYF. In DNA, the CDR3 is TGTGCCAGCAGCTTGACTCGACAAGAGACCCAGTACTTC.

This clone was seen a few times. CDR3 region: CASRSPGSTGELFF. CDR3 DNA sequence: TGTGCCAGCAGATCCCCAGGAAGTACCGGGGAGCTGTTTTTT. This chain links TRBV7-7 with TRBJ2-2; no firm D call. This CDR3 spans 14 amino acids. With 6 bases removed from V and 5 bases from J, the gap between germline ends came to 13 bases. CDR1 is SSHAT, CDR2 FNYEAQ, per germline (reference sequence).

V is TRBV7-2 and J is TRBJ1-4; TRBD1 matches at 11 bases. Per the germline V gene, CDR1 is SGHTA and CDR2 is FQGNSA. CDR3 size: 19 residues. Trimming took 5 bases from V and 6 from J; bases not matched to a gene: 17. As DNA, the CDR3 is TGTGCCAGCAGCCGGGGGTTGCTGGGACAGGGGGAGGAAGATGAAAAACTGTTTTTT. Residues: CASSRGLLGQGEEDEKLFF. Using reference TRBV7-2 and TRBJ1-4 for the parts outside the CDR3, the full variable domain is GAGVSQSPSNKVTEKGKDVELRCDPISGHTALYWYRQSLGQGLEFLIYFQGNSAPDKSGLPSDRFSAERTGGSVSTLTIQRTQQEDSAVYLCASSRGLLGQGEEDEKLFFGSGTQLSVL.

This clone was seen a handful of times. The chain couples TRBV7-2 to TRBJ1-2, with a weak D call TRBD1 (5 bases). The germline gives CDR1 SGHTA, CDR2 FQGNSA. CDR3 length equals 16 residues. Trimming pared 0 bases from V and 4 bases from J, leaving 15 bases between. The CDR3 DNA is TGTGCCAGCAGCTTAGCTTTAGGCAGGGCGCCCTATGGCTACACCTTC. This encodes CASSLALGRAPYGYTF.

This clone was observed a handful of times. The J gene is TRBJ1-1, the V gene TRBV18; D gene ambiguous. Trimming removed 2 bases from V and 1 base from J, with 5 bases in between. CDR3 length: 13 amino acids. Per the germline V gene, CDR1 is KGHSH and CDR2 is LQKENI. The CDR3 DNA sequence: TGTGCCAGCTCACCAGCGCAGAACACTGAAGCTTTCTTT. It codes for CASSPAQNTEAFF.

This clone was counted only a few times. The J gene is TRBJ1-4, the V gene TRBV4-1; D not resolved. Germline loops: CDR1 MGHRA, CDR2 YSYEKL. The CDR3 covers 11 residues. With 1 base removed from V and 15 bases from J, the gap between germline ends came to 9 bases. Here the CDR3 DNA reads TGCGCCAGCAGCCAAGCAAGGGAGATGTTTTTT. The encoded protein is CASSQAREMFF.

This clone was counted only a few times. The rearrangement links TRBV7-9 to TRBJ1-1, with a tentative D call TRBD1 (5 bases). V lost 5 bases, J lost 5 bases, and 18 bases lay in between. CDR1 SEHNR and CDR2 FQNEAQ come from the germline V gene (reference sequence). The CDR3 is 15 residues long. This CDR3 reads CASSPPPAGSTEAFF. In DNA form, the CDR3 reads TGTGCCAGCAGCCCACCTCCGGCAGGGAGTACTGAAGCTTTCTTT.

The chain recombines TRBV7-2 with TRBJ1-5; 7 bases match TRBD1. There are 14 residues in the CDR3. Germline values: CDR1 SGHTA, CDR2 FQGNSA. The V and J ends lost 5 bases and 2 bases, in that order; junction bases with no gene match: 3. The CDR3 nucleotides read TGTGCCAGCAGCGCCGACAGGGGCAATCAGCCCCAGCATTTT. Encoded protein: CASSADRGNQPQHF.